Following are 21 T cell receptor beta chains from one sample sequenced in a study of shared clonotypes between healthy human individuals. Only in-frame clones appear in the TCRdb table, and some are missing; sequencing was by immunoSEQ multiplex PCR. This table has about 1 million clones, around 76% appearing once. Sequencing was done on a sample of memory CD4+ T cells sorted from blood. Subset defined: CD45RA-negative fraction. Receptors originate from a man aged 18 to 29 in good health.

This clone was counted only a few times. The chain uses TRBV2 and TRBJ2-3; 9 nucleotides align to TRBD2. V was clipped by 6 bases and J by 2 bases; unmatched bases: 3. Per germline, CDR1 SNHLY and CDR2 FYNNEI. The CDR3 has 14 residues. The CDR3 DNA is TGTGCCAGCAGGGCGGGGGGGTTCACAGATACGCAGTATTTT. This sequence encodes CASRAGGFTDTQYF.

In this sample, this clone turned up a few times. The chain is built from TRBV28 and TRBJ1-3, with TRBD1 matching 7 bases. V lost 6 bases, J lost 4 bases, and 6 bases stayed unmatched. The CDR3 extends over 14 amino acids. Per germline, CDR1 MDHEN and CDR2 SYDVKM. The CDR3 spells CASRAPGQGNTIYF. The CDR3 DNA reads TGTGCCAGCAGAGCCCCGGGACAGGGAAACACCATATATTTT.

The rearrangement uses TRBV9 and TRBJ1-6; D gene ambiguous. V lost 0 bases, J lost 9 bases, and 10 bases lay in between. The CDR3 is made up of 14 amino acids. Per germline, CDR1 SGDLS and CDR2 YYNGEE. Written as DNA, the CDR3 is TGTGCCAGCAGCGTAGGGGAGTTTCGTTCACCCCTCCACTTT. As protein: CASSVGEFRSPLHF. Based on the CDR3 plus reference TRBV9 and TRBJ1-6, the full variable domain is DSGVTQTPKHLITATGQRVTLRCSPRSGDLSVYWYQQSLDQGLQFLIQYYNGEERAKGNILERFSAQQFPDLHSELNLSSLELGDSALYFCASSVGEFRSPLHFGNGTRLTVT.

V usage is TRBV7-3 and J usage is TRBJ1-3, with 7 bases identical to TRBD1. CDR3 length equals 17 residues. The V segment lost 4 bases and the J segment 1 base; nucleotides outside the gene matches: 10. Germline values: CDR1 SGHTA, CDR2 FQGTGA. This chain's CDR3 is CASSSGQDLYSGNTIYF. CDR3 nucleotide sequence: TGTGCCAGCAGCTCCGGACAGGACTTATATTCTGGAAACACCATATATTTT.

The CDR3 sequence is CASSLKQGSNYGYTF. The CDR3 DNA is TGTGCCAGCAGCTTAAAACAGGGTTCTAACTATGGCTACACCTTC. This rearrangement joins TRBV7-9 to TRBJ1-2; a weak D match, TRBD1 (6 bases). V was clipped by 2 bases and J by 0 bases, with 10 bases between them. Germline assignment: CDR1 SEHNR and CDR2 FQNEAQ (reference sequence). This CDR3 is 15 amino acids long. The whole variable domain, remainder taken from reference TRBV7-9 and TRBJ1-2, is DTGVSQNPRHKITKRGQNVTFRCDPISEHNRLYWYRQTLGQGPEFLTYFQNEAQLEKSRLLSDRFSAERPKGSFSTLEIQRTEQGDSAMYLCASSLKQGSNYGYTFGSGTRLTVV.

V gene TRBV7-9 combines with J gene TRBJ1-4; a possible D gene is TRBD1 (6 bases). This CDR3 spans 15 amino acids. V lost 5 bases, J lost 7 bases, and 17 bases lay in between. Germline CDR1 is SEHNR and CDR2 is FQNEAQ (reference sequence). The chain's CDR3 is CASSRAGARGEKLFF. DNA of the CDR3: TGTGCCAGCAGCCGGGCAGGGGCGCGGGGTGAAAAACTGTTTTTT.

This sequence joins TRBV2 and TRBJ1-2, with D maybe TRBD1 (5 bases). This CDR3 region has 16 residues. The germline V and J ends were trimmed by 5 bases and 1 base, with 17 bases remaining between them. The germline gives CDR1 SNHLY, CDR2 FYNNEI. CDR3 nucleotide sequence: TGTGCCAGCAGTCCATACCGGGACCGCCATAACTATGGCTACACCTTC. Translation gives CASSPYRDRHNYGYTF. Full variable domain (remainder filled in from reference TRBV2 and TRBJ1-2): EPEVTQTPSHQVTQMGQEVILRCVPISNHLYFYWYRQILGQKVEFLVSFYNNEISEKSEIFDDQFSVERPDGSNFTLKIRSTKLEDSAMYFCASSPYRDRHNYGYTFGSGTRLTVV.

The chain is built from TRBV9 and TRBJ2-7, with 11 bases identical to TRBD1. Germline V CDR1 and CDR2: SGDLS, YYNGEE. The CDR3 loop spans 15 amino acids. The trim removed 2 bases at V and 2 bases at J, leaving 3 bases unmatched. CDR3 sequence (DNA): TGTGCCAGCAGCGTGGACAGGGGGCCTACCTACGAGCAGTACTTC. Encoded protein: CASSVDRGPTYEQYF. The full variable domain, with the rest looked up from reference TRBV9 and TRBJ2-7, is DSGVTQTPKHLITATGQRVTLRCSPRSGDLSVYWYQQSLDQGLQFLIQYYNGEERAKGNILERFSAQQFPDLHSELNLSSLELGDSALYFCASSVDRGPTYEQYFGPGTRLTVT.

This clone was seen only once. The chain employs TRBV9 and TRBJ2-7; weak D call: TRBD2 (5 bases). CDR3 size: 13 residues. V gave up 0 bases and J gave up 8 bases, with 12 bases separating them. The germline V gene has CDR1 SGDLS and CDR2 YYNGEE. The CDR3 DNA follows: TGTGCCAGCAGCGTAGCCTTCGGGGAGCAGCAGTACTTC. Encoded protein: CASSVAFGEQQYF.

The chain has TRBV5-6 and TRBJ1-4, with D unresolved. The CDR3 runs to 12 residues. V was cut by 4 bases and J by 8 bases, with 9 bases left in between. CDR1 and CDR2 (germline): SGHDT, YYEEEE. This CDR3 is CASSEYGEKLFF. Here the CDR3 DNA reads TGTGCCAGCAGCGAATATGGGGAAAAACTGTTTTTT.

This chain joins TRBV5-1 and TRBJ2-5; TRBD1 matches 9 bases. J lost 4 bases, V lost 4 bases, and 5 bases had no gene match. CDR3 size: 14 residues. Germline values: CDR1 SGHRS, CDR2 YFSETQ. The CDR3 DNA is TGCGCCAGCAGCCAAGGGACAGGGAGAGAGACCCAGTACTTC. Translation gives CASSQGTGRETQYF.

The rearrangement uses TRBV28 and TRBJ2-3, with 14 positions matching TRBD2. The germline CDR1 and CDR2 sequences are MDHEN and SYDVKM. CDR3 length: 16 amino acids. V shed 6 bases and J 1 base; nucleotides not matched to a gene: 3. CDR3 DNA: TGTGCCAGCAGCAAGACTAGCGGGGGGGGCACAGATACGCAGTATTTT. Its protein product is CASSKTSGGGTDTQYF.

This chain joins TRBV6-6 and TRBJ1-2; D ambiguous. Germline CDR1 and CDR2: MNHNY and SVGAGI (reference sequence). The CDR3 extends over 14 amino acids. The germline V and J ends were trimmed by 6 bases and 2 bases, with 13 bases remaining between them. The DNA of the CDR3 is TGTGCCAGCAGCCCCCCAGCCCTCAACTATGGCTACACCTTC. Translated, it gives CASSPPALNYGYTF.

In its sample, this clone was seen a few times. The chain employs TRBV30 and TRBJ1-1, with 10 nucleotides matching TRBD1. CDR1 is GTSNPN and CDR2 is SVGIG in the germline V gene (reference sequence). This CDR3 is 14 amino acids long. The trim removed 3 bases at V and 3 bases at J, leaving 4 bases unmatched. The CDR3: CAWRRGQGYTEAFF. CDR3 in DNA: TGTGCCTGGAGAAGGGGACAGGGGTACACTGAAGCTTTCTTT. The variable domain in full, with the rest retrieved from reference TRBV30 and TRBJ1-1, is SQTIHQWPATLVQPVGSPLSLECTVEGTSNPNLYWYRQAAGRGLQLLFYSVGIGQISSEVPQNLSASRPQDRQFILSSKKLLLSDSGFYLCAWRRGQGYTEAFFGQGTRLTVV.

This sequence joins TRBV28 and TRBJ2-3; the D is unclear. Trimming removed 6 bases at V and 5 bases at J, with 9 bases between. The CDR3 spans 12 residues. CDR1 is MDHEN and CDR2 is SYDVKM in the germline V gene. CDR3 in amino acids: CASRGNGDTQYF. CDR3 nucleotide sequence: TGTGCCAGCAGGGGAAATGGAGATACGCAGTATTTT. Drawing the rest from reference TRBV28 and TRBJ2-3, the complete variable domain is DVKVTQSSRYLVKRTGEKVFLECVQDMDHENMFWYRQDPGLGLRLIYFSYDVKMKEKGDIPEGYSVSREKKERFSLILESASTNQTSMYLCASRGNGDTQYFGPGTRLTVL.

The chain uses TRBV11-2 and TRBJ1-6; D remains ambiguous. The germline gives CDR1 SGHAT, CDR2 FQNNGV. The CDR3 spans 14 residues. V dropped 5 bases and J dropped 7 bases, with 12 bases sitting between them. The CDR3 DNA reads TGTGCCAGCAGCCCGACCGTGAACAATTCACCCCTCCACTTT. It encodes CASSPTVNNSPLHF.

V gene TRBV2 combines with J gene TRBJ1-4; no firm D call. The V and J ends lost 3 bases and 0 bases respectively, with 8 bases between them. The CDR3 extends over 15 amino acids. Germline V CDR1 and CDR2: SNHLY, FYNNEI. CDR3 region: CASSDREATNEKLFF. As DNA, the CDR3 is TGTGCCAGCAGTGATAGGGAAGCAACTAATGAAAAACTGTTTTTT.

This clone was seen only a few times. The chain employs TRBV4-3 and TRBJ1-1; D gene ambiguous. Per germline, CDR1 LGHNA and CDR2 YSLEER. The CDR3 is 15 amino acids. Deletions cut 1 base from V and 0 bases from J, with 9 bases between. DNA of the CDR3: TGCGCCAGCAGCCAAGGTGGATCCGTGAACACTGAAGCTTTCTTT. Protein sequence: CASSQGGSVNTEAFF.

The chain joins TRBV7-2 to TRBJ1-2, with 11 bases matching TRBD1. This CDR3 is 18 amino acids long. Germline V gene sequence: CDR1 SGHTA, CDR2 FQGNSA. J lost 4 bases, V lost 1 base, and 11 bases had no gene match. CDR3 nucleotide sequence: TGTGCCAGCAGCTTAGAAGGGACAGGGGGGAGAATTGGCTATGGCTACACCTTC. Translating gives CASSLEGTGGRIGYGYTF.

About this clone: This CDR3 is also generated by other DNA sequences in the sample. The chain couples TRBV30 to TRBJ1-6; TRBD1 is a possible D gene (5 bases). Germline V gives CDR1 GTSNPN, CDR2 SVGIG (reference sequence). This CDR3 has 12 residues. Trimming pared 5 bases from V and 5 bases from J, leaving 7 bases between. CDR3 residues: CAWDRHNSPLHF. The CDR3 nucleotides read TGTGCCTGGGACAGACATAATTCACCCCTCCACTTT.

This clone has just a few counts. The chain joins TRBV7-2 to TRBJ1-4; the D is unclear. The CDR3 covers 17 residues. CDR1 is SGHTA, CDR2 FQGNSA, per germline. V was cut by 5 bases and J by 6 bases, with 22 bases left in between. CDR3 sequence: CASSPLEVERVYEKLFF. The CDR3, as DNA: TGTGCCAGCAGCCCACTAGAGGTCGAGAGAGTATATGAAAAACTGTTTTTT.